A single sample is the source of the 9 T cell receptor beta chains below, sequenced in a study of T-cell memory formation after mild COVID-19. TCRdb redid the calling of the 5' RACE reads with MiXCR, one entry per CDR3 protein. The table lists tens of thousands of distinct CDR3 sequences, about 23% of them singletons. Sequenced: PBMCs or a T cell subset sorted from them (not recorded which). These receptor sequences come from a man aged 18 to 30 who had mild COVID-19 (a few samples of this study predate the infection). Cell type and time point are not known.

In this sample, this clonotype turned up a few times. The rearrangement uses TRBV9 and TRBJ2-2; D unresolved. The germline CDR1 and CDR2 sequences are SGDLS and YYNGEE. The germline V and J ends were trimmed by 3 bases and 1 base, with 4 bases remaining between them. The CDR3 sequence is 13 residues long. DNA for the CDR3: TGTGCCAGCAGCGAAGGGAACACCGGGGAGCTGTTTTTT. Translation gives CASSEGNTGELFF. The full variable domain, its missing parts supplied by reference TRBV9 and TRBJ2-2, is DSGVTQTPKHLITATGQRVTLRCSPRSGDLSVYWYQQSLDQGLQFLIQYYNGEERAKGNILERFSAQQFPDLHSELNLSSLELGDSALYFCASSEGNTGELFFGEGSRLTVL.

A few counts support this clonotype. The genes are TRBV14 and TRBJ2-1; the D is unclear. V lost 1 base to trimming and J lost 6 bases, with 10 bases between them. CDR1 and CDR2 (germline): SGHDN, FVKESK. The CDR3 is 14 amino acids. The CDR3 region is CASSQGKVLNEQFF. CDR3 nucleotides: TGTGCCAGCAGCCAAGGTAAAGTTCTCAATGAGCAGTTCTTC.

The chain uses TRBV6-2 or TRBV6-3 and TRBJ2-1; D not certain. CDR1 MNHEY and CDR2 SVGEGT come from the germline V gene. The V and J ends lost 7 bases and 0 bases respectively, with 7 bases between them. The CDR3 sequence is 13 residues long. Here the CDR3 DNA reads TGTGCCAGCACATTGAGCTCCTACAATGAGCAGTTCTTC. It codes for CASTLSSYNEQFF.

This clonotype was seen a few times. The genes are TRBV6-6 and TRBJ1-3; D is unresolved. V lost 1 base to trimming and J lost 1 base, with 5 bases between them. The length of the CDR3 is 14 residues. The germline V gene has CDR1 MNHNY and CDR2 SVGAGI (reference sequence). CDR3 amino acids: CASSYLSSGNTIYF. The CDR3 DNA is TGTGCCAGCAGTTACTTGAGTTCTGGAAACACCATATATTTT.

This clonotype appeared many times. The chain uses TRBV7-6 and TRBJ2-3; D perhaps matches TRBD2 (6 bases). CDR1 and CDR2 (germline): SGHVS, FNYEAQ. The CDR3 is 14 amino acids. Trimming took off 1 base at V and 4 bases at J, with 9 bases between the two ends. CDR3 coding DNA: TGTGCCAGCAGCTTAGTTGGAGGGCCAGATACGCAGTATTTT. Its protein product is CASSLVGGPDTQYF.

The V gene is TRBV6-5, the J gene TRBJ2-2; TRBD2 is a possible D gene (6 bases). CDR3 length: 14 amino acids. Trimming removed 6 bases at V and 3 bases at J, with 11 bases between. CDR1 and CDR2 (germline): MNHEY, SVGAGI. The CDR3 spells CASSPGLYTGELFF. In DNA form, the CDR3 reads TGTGCCAGCAGCCCGGGACTTTACACCGGGGAGCTGTTTTTT.

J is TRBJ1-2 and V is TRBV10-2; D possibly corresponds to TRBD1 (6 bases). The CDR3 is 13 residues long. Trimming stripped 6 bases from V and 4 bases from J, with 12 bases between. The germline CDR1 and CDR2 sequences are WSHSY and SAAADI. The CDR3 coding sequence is TGCGCCAGCAGCATCGGACAGCGCTATGGCTACACCTTC. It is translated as CASSIGQRYGYTF.

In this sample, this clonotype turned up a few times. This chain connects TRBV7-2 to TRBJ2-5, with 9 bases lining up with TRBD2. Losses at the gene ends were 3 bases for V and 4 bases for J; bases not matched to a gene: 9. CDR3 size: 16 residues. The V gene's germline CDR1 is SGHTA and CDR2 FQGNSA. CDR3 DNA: TGTGCCAGCAGCTTCCTGGCGGGGGGGCTAGGAGAGACCCAGTACTTC. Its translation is CASSFLAGGLGETQYF.

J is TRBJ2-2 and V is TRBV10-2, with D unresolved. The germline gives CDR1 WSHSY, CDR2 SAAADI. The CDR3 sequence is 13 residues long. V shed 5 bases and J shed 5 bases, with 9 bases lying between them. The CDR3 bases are TGCGCCAGCAGTAACACCCTGACCGGGGAGCTGTTTTTT. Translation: CASSNTLTGELFF.